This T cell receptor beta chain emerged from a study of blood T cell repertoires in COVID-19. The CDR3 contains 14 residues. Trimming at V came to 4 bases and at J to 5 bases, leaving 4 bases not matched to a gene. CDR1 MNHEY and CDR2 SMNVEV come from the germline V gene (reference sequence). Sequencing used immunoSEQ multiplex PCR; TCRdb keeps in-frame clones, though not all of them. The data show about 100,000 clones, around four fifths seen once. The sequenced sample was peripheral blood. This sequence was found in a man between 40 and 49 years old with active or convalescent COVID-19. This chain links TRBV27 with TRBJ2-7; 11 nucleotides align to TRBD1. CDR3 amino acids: CASSYGTGGDEQYF. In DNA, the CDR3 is TGTGCCAGCAGTTATGGGACAGGGGGTGACGAGCAGTACTTC.